The clone carrying this T cell receptor beta chain was seen more than once but under ten times. The sample belongs to a study of response to subunit inactivated influenza vaccine. The germline V gene encodes CDR1 MDHEN and CDR2 SYDVKM. Trimming stripped 8 bases from V and 0 bases from J, with 11 bases between. The CDR3 totals 14 residues. TCRdb used MiXCR to reprocess the RT-PCR reads, holding one entry per CDR3 protein. The sample has hundreds of thousands of distinct CDR3 sequences; around 11% are singletons. The same data also went into a second study, on T cells expressing NK-cell markers. Per that paper: A 5'RACE template switching approach incorporating UMIs was used to make TCR beta cDNA. Obtained from sorted CD3+CD56+NKG2C+, CD3+CD56+NKG2C- and CD3+CD56-NKG2C+ T cells were the TCR beta repertoires. In a group of 5 or 6 donors, dominant NKG2C+ clonotypes represented roughly 1.0-7.0% of CD8+ T cells. In several donors, dominant clonotypes made up roughly 28.3-65% of CD3+CD56-NKG2C+ cells.

This TCR derives from a man between 45 and 60 years old who received an inactivated influenza vaccine. The chain uses TRBV28 and TRBJ1-5; D not resolved. The input for sequencing was PBMCs from blood, taken on the day of vaccination. The CDR3 spells CASSPQFSNQPQHF. DNA of the CDR3: TGTGCCAGCTCCCCCCAGTTTAGCAATCAGCCCCAGCATTTT. Full variable domain (outside the CDR3, taken from reference TRBV28 and TRBJ1-5): DVKVTQSSRYLVKRTGEKVFLECVQDMDHENMFWYRQDPGLGLRLIYFSYDVKMKEKGDIPEGYSVSREKKERFSLILESASTNQTSMYLCASSPQFSNQPQHFGDGTRLSIL.